The clone carrying this T cell receptor beta chain was counted between two and nine times. The antigen remains unidentified. One end of the junction fails to match germline, which may point to a read error. The data stem from a study of T cells in Graves' hyperthyroidism and ophthalmopathy. Findings and limits, study-wide: Progression to ophthalmopathy was predicted a median of roughly 6.5 months early. Ophthalmopathy was distinguished from stable hyperthyroidism by 13 V-J signatures.

From germline, CDR1 is SGHVS and CDR2 FQNEAQ. CDR3 length equals 16 residues. RNA transcripts provided the source from which TCR beta CDR3 regions were amplified. The study used the HTBI primer set for a first-round RT-PCR of the TCR CDR3. TCRdb re-derived calls from the multiplex PCR reads in MiXCR, one entry per CDR3 protein. The sample shows about 840,000 distinct CDR3 sequences, about two fifths of them seen only once. The chain couples TRBV7-8 to TRBJ1-2; tentatively, D is TRBD1 (6 bases). Material: blood. This TCR came from a man aged 18-30 years with Graves' hyperthyroidism. CDR3 in amino acids: CASSQEGTWFNYGYTF. The CDR3 coding sequence is TGCGCCAGCAGCCAAGAGGGGACATGGTTTAACTATGGCTACACCTTC.